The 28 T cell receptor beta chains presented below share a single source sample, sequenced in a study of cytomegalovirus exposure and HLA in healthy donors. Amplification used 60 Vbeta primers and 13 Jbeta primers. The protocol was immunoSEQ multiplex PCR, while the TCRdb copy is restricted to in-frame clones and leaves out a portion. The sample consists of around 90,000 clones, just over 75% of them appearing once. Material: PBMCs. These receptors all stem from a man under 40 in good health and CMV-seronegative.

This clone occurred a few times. The CDR3 DNA follows: TGTGCCAGCACCCGTGGGACAAACGATGGCTACACCTTC. Residues: CASTRGTNDGYTF. The chain links TRBV7-9 to TRBJ1-2; D is possibly TRBD1 (6 bases). Per germline, CDR1 SEHNR and CDR2 FQNEAQ (reference sequence). The ends were cut back, 7 bases at V and 6 bases at J, with 15 bases in the middle. The CDR3 contains 13 residues.

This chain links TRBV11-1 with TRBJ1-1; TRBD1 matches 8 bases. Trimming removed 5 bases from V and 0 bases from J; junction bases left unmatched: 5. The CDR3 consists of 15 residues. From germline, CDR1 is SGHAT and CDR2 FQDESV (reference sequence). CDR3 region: CASSPGTGLNTEAFF. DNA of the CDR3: TGTGCCAGCAGCCCCGGGACAGGTTTGAACACTGAAGCTTTCTTT.

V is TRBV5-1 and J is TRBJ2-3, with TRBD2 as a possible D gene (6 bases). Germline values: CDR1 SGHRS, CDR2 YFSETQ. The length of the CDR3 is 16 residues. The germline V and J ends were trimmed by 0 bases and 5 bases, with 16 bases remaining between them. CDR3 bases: TGCGCCAGCAGCTTGGTGGGAGGTCTCCCCAGAGATACGCAGTATTTT. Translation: CASSLVGGLPRDTQYF.

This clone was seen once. The CDR3 is CSVISAFALSTDTQYF. CDR3 nucleotide sequence: TGCAGCGTTATTTCCGCCTTTGCGCTGAGCACAGATACGCAGTATTTT. The chain is built from TRBV29-1 and TRBJ2-3; D not certain. The CDR3 has 16 amino acids. Germline CDR1 reads SQVTM; CDR2 reads ANQGSEA. V was clipped by 5 bases and J by 0 bases, with 18 bases between them.

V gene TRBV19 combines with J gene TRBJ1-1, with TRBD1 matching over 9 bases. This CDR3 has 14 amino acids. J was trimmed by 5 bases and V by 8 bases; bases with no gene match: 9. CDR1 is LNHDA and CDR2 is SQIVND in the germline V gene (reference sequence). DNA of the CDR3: TGTGCCAGTCGCCTAGGGACAGGGAGAACTGAAGCTTTCTTT. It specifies CASRLGTGRTEAFF.

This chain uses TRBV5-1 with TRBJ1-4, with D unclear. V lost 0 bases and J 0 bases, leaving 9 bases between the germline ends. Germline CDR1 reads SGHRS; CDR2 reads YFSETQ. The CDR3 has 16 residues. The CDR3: CASSLVSGSTNEKLFF. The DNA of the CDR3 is TGCGCCAGCAGCTTGGTGTCGGGATCAACTAATGAAAAACTGTTTTTT.

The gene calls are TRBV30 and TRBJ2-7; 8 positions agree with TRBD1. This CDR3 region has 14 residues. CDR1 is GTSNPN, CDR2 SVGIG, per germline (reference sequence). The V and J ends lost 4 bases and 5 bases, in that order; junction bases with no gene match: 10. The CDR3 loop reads CAWTLGAGGHEQYV. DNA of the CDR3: TGTGCCTGGACCCTGGGGGCAGGGGGCCACGAGCAGTACGTC.

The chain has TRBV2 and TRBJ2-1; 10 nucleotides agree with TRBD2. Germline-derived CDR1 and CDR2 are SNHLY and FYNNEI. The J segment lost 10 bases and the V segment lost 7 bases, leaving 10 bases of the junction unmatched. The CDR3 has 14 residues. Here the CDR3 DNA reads TGTGCCAGCATCGGGCTAGCGGGAGTTCGGGAGCAGTTCTTC. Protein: CASIGLAGVREQFF.

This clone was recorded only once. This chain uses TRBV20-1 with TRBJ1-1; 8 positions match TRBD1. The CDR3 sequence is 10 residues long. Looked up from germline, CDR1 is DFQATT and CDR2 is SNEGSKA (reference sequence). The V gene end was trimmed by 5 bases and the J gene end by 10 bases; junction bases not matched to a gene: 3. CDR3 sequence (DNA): TGCAGTGCTGGACAGGGATCAGCTTTCTTT. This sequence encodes CSAGQGSAFF.

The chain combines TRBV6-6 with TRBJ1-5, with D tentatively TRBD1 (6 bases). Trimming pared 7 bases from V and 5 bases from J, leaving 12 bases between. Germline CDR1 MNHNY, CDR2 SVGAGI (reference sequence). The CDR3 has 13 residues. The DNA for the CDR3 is TGTGCCAGCAAACAGGGTAGGGATCAGCCCCAGCATTTT. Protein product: CASKQGRDQPQHF.

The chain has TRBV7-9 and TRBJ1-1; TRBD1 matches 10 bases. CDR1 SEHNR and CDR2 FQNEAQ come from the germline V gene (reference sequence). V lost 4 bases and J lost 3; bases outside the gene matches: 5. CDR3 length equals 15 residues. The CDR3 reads CASSSPGTGDTEAFF. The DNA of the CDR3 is TGTGCCAGCAGCTCACCCGGGACAGGGGACACTGAAGCTTTCTTT.

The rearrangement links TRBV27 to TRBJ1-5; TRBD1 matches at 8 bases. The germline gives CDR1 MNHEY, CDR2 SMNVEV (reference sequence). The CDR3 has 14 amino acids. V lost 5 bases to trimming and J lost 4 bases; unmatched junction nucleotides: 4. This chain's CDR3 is CASSIQGGNQPQHF. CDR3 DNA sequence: TGTGCCAGCAGTATACAGGGGGGTAATCAGCCCCAGCATTTT.

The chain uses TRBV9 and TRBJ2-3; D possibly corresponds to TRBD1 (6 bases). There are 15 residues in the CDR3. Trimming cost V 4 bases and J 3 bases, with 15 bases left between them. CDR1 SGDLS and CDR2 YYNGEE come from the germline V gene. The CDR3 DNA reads TGTGCCAGCAGCCTTCAGGGTAGGGGGACAGATACGCAGTATTTT. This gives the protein CASSLQGRGTDTQYF.

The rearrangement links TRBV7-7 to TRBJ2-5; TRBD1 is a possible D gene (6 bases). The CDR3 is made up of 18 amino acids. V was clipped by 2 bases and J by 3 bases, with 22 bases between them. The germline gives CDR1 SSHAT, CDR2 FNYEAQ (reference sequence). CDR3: CASSLNLGIGQPKETQYF. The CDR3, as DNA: TGTGCCAGCAGCTTAAATCTGGGAATCGGACAGCCAAAAGAGACCCAGTACTTC.

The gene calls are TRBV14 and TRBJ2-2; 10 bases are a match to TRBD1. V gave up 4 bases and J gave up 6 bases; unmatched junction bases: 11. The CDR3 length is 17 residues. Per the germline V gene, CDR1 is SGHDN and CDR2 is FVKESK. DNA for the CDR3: TGTGCCAGCAGCCGTAGGGACAGGGGTGGTAGGGCCGGGGAGCTGTTTTTT. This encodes CASSRRDRGGRAGELFF. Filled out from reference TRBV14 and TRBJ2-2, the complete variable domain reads EAGVTQFPSHSVIEKGQTVTLRCDPISGHDNLYWYRRVMGKEIKFLLHFVKESKQDESGMPNNRFLAERTGGTYSTLKVQPAELEDSGVYFCASSRRDRGGRAGELFFGEGSRLTVL.

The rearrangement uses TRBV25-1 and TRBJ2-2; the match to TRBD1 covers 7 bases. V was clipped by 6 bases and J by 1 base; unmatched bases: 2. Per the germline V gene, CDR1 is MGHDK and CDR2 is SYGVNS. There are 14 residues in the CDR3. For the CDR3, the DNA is TGTGCCAGCAGCCGGGACAGGAACACCGGGGAGCTGTTTTTT. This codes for CASSRDRNTGELFF.

The chain's CDR3 is CASSQILAGVTDTQYF. CDR3 nucleotide sequence: TGTGCCAGCAGCCAAATCCTAGCGGGGGTCACAGATACGCAGTATTTT. The chain uses TRBV11-3 and TRBJ2-3; TRBD2 aligns across 10 bases. The germline V gene encodes CDR1 SGHNT and CDR2 YENEEA. CDR3 length equals 16 residues. Germline trimming cut 5 bases from V and 2 bases from J; bases unmatched to any gene: 7.

CDR3: CASSTDPGNTIYF. Here the CDR3 DNA reads TGTGCCAGCAGCACCGATCCAGGGAACACCATATATTTT. V usage is TRBV7-2 and J usage is TRBJ1-3; perhaps TRBD1 as D (5 bases). The V and J ends lost 5 bases and 7 bases respectively, with 12 bases between them. This CDR3 comprises 13 residues. Germline V gives CDR1 SGHTA, CDR2 FQGNSA.

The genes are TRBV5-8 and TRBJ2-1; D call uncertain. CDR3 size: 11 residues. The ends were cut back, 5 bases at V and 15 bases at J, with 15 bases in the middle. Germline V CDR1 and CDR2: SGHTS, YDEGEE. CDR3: CASRLQEERFF. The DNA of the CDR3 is TGTGCCAGCAGGCTGCAGGAAGAACGGTTCTTC.

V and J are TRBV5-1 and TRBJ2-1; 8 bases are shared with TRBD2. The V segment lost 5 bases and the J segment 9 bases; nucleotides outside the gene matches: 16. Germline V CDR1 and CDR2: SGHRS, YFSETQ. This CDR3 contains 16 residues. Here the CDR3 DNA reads TGCGCCAGCAGGAGCCAGGGCACCGGGGGGGCAGGTGAGCAGTTCTTC. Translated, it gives CASRSQGTGGAGEQFF. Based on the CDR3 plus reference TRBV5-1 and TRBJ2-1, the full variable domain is KAGVTQTPRYLIKTRGQQVTLSCSPISGHRSVSWYQQTPGQGLQFLFEYFSETQRNKGNFPGRFSGRQFSNSRSEMNVSTLELGDSALYLCASRSQGTGGAGEQFFGPGTRLTVL.

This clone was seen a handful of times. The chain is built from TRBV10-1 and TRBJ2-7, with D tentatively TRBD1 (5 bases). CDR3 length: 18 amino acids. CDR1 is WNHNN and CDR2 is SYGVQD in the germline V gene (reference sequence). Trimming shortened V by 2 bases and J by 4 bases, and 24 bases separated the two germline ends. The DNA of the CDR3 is TGCGCCAGCAGTGAGAATCAGGGAACACCGTTACCCCCTTACGAGCAGTACGTC. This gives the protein CASSENQGTPLPPYEQYV.

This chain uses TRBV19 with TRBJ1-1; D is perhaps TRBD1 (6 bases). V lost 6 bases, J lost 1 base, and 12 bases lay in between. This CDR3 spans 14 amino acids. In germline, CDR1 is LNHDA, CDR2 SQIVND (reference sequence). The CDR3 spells CASRTGDTNTEAFF. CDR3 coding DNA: TGTGCCAGTAGGACCGGGGACACGAACACTGAAGCTTTCTTT. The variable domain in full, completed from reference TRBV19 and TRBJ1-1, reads DGGITQSPKYLFRKEGQNVTLSCEQNLNHDAMYWYRQDPGQGLRLIYYSQIVNDFQKGDIAEGYSVSREKKESFPLTVTSAQKNPTAFYLCASRTGDTNTEAFFGQGTRLTVV.

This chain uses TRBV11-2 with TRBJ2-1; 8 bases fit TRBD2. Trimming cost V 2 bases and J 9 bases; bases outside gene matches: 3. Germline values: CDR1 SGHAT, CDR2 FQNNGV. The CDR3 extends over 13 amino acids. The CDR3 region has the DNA TGTGCCAGCAGCTTAATCCGGGGGGGTGAGCAGTTCTTC. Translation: CASSLIRGGEQFF.

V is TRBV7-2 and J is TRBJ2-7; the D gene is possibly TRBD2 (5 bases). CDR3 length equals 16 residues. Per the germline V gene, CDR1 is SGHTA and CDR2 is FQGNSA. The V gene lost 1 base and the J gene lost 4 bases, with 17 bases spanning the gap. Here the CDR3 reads CASSLVVAAGDYEQYF. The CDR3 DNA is TGTGCCAGCAGCTTAGTAGTGGCAGCCGGGGATTACGAGCAGTACTTC.

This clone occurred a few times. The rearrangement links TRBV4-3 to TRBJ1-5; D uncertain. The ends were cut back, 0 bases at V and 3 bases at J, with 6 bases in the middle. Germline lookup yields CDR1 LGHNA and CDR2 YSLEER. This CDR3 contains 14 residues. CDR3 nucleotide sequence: TGCGCCAGCAGCCAAGATCTTCTCAATCAGCCCCAGCATTTT. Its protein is CASSQDLLNQPQHF.

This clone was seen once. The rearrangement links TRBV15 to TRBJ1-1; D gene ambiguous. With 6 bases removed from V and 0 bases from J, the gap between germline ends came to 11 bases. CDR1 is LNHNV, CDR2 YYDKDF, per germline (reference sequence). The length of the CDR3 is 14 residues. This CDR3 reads CATREAGMNTEAFF. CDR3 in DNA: TGTGCCACCAGAGAGGCGGGCATGAACACTGAAGCTTTCTTT.

CDR3 sequence: CASSPFRGSNEKLFF. CDR3 nucleotide sequence: TGTGCCAGCAGTCCGTTTAGGGGGTCTAATGAAAAACTGTTTTTT. The genes are TRBV28 and TRBJ1-4, with TRBD1 as a possible D gene (6 bases). Looked up from germline, CDR1 is MDHEN and CDR2 is SYDVKM. The CDR3 covers 15 residues. Between the trimmed V and J ends, which lost 5 bases and 3 bases, there was a span of 13 bases.

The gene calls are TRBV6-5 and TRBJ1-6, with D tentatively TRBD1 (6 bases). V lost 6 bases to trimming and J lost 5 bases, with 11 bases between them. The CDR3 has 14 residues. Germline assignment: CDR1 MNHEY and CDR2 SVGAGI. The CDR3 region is CASSWDNNNSPLHF. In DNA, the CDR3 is TGTGCCAGCAGCTGGGACAACAATAATTCACCCCTCCACTTT.